This T cell receptor (beta chain) appears in the sequencing data of a study of PD-1 blockade in classical Hodgkin lymphoma. Time point given: newly diagnosed, previously untreated cHL patient sample. From thawed PBMCs, magnetic negative selection was used to isolate the CD8+ T cells. Germline-derived CDR1 and CDR2 are MNHNY and SVGAGI (reference sequence). The CDR3 consists of 14 residues. V shed 2 bases and J shed 2 bases, with 10 bases lying between them. Only in-frame clones appear in the TCRdb table, and some are missing; sequencing was by immunoSEQ multiplex PCR. The table lists approximately 3,500 clones, approximately 80% of them singletons.

The chain recombines TRBV6-6 with TRBJ2-7; D could derive from TRBD1 or TRBD2 (5 bases each). The receptor's source is a human donor with classical Hodgkin lymphoma. Sequenced input: CD8+ T cells from blood. This CDR3 is CASSYEGPPYEQYF. CDR3 nucleotides: TGTGCCAGCAGTTACGAGGGGCCACCCTACGAGCAGTACTTC.